The 30 T cell receptor beta chains below all came from one sample that was sequenced in a study of shared clonotypes between healthy human individuals. Sequencing was performed with immunoSEQ multiplex PCR; in TCRdb, only in-frame clones are kept and a portion is missing. This table has roughly 1 million clones, about 84% appearing once. Sample: memory CD4+ T cells from PBMCs. Subset described: CD45RA-negative fraction. These receptors were taken from a man between 18 and 35 years old in good health. Some clones in this sample may be carry-over from other donors' samples.

This clone was counted a few times. The chain links TRBV4-3 to TRBJ2-6; D is unclear. This CDR3 is 16 amino acids long. The ends were cut back, 1 base at V and 0 bases at J, with 7 bases in the middle. CDR1 LGHNA and CDR2 YSLEER come from the germline V gene. CDR3 amino acids: CASSQGTVSGANVLTF. The CDR3 DNA reads as TGCGCCAGCAGCCAAGGGACGGTCTCTGGGGCCAACGTCCTGACTTTC.

This clone has just one count. Other DNA sequences in this specimen translate into the identical CDR3. The chain carries TRBV7-3 and TRBJ2-3, with TRBD2 as a possible D gene (6 bases). V shed 3 bases and J shed 0 bases, with 7 bases lying between them. CDR1 and CDR2 from the germline V gene are SGHTA and FQGTGA. This CDR3 region has 14 residues. Here the CDR3 DNA reads TGTGCCAGCAGCTTGAGCGGGAGCACAGATACGCAGTATTTT. Its translation is CASSLSGSTDTQYF.

The V and J genes are TRBV28 and TRBJ2-1; TRBD2 aligns across 8 bases. The CDR3 extends over 16 amino acids. In germline, CDR1 is MDHEN, CDR2 SYDVKM. With 4 bases clipped from V and 6 bases from J, the junction kept 11 bases outside the gene matches. CDR3 sequence reads: CASSSTGHLAGNEQFF. CDR3 in DNA: TGTGCCAGCAGTTCTACCGGCCACCTAGCGGGCAATGAGCAGTTCTTC.

CDR3 sequence: CASMGPPYNEQFF. DNA for the CDR3: TGTGCCAGCATGGGACCGCCCTACAATGAGCAGTTCTTC. This chain joins TRBV28 and TRBJ2-1, with D tentatively TRBD1 or TRBD2 (5 bases each). Germline assignment: CDR1 MDHEN and CDR2 SYDVKM. V was shortened by 7 bases and J by 2 bases, with 9 bases between the two germline ends. This CDR3 is built from 13 residues.

This rearrangement joins TRBV19 to TRBJ1-5, with D maybe TRBD1 (5 bases). This CDR3 spans 15 amino acids. The ends were cut back, 4 bases at V and 4 bases at J, with 14 bases in the middle. Germline CDR1 LNHDA, CDR2 SQIVND (reference sequence). The CDR3 loop reads CASSTTGTANQPQHF. CDR3 nucleotides: TGTGCCAGTAGTACAACCGGGACGGCGAATCAGCCCCAGCATTTT.

The rearrangement joins TRBV6-6 to TRBJ2-1, with D perhaps TRBD2 (5 bases). The CDR3 spans 15 residues. V lost 5 bases and J lost 4, with 15 bases in between. CDR1 is MNHNY, CDR2 SVGAGI, per germline (reference sequence). CDR3 sequence (DNA): TGTGCCAGCAGTCTTGGGCCCCGGGATTACAATGAGCAGTTCTTC. Protein product: CASSLGPRDYNEQFF.

The chain carries TRBV7-3 and TRBJ1-1; D unresolved. The CDR3 has 17 amino acids. CDR1 SGHTA and CDR2 FQGTGA come from the germline V gene. The V end was cut by 7 bases, the J end by 5 bases, with 26 bases between. CDR3 in DNA: TGTGCCAGCATCCCTTTTCCGGGAATGGTGGGCAGAACTGAAGCTTTCTTT. Translation: CASIPFPGMVGRTEAFF.

V usage is TRBV28 and J usage is TRBJ1-3, with TRBD1 as a possible D gene (5 bases). The CDR3 extends over 17 amino acids. Germline V gene sequence: CDR1 MDHEN, CDR2 SYDVKM. Trimming removed 5 bases at V and 0 bases at J, with 17 bases between. CDR3 in DNA: TGTGCCAGCAGTCGGAGCGGGGCAGGGCGCTCTGGAAACACCATATATTTT. Its protein product is CASSRSGAGRSGNTIYF. Based on the CDR3 plus reference TRBV28 and TRBJ1-3, the full variable domain is DVKVTQSSRYLVKRTGEKVFLECVQDMDHENMFWYRQDPGLGLRLIYFSYDVKMKEKGDIPEGYSVSREKKERFSLILESASTNQTSMYLCASSRSGAGRSGNTIYFGEGSWLTVV.

The chain uses TRBV5-1 and TRBJ1-4; D is uncertain. The germline V gene encodes CDR1 SGHRS and CDR2 YFSETQ. CDR3 length: 15 residues. V was pared by 0 bases and J by 5 bases, with 11 bases between. The CDR3 spells CASSLATSLNEKLFF. The CDR3 coding sequence is TGCGCCAGCAGCTTGGCGACATCCCTGAATGAAAAACTGTTTTTT.

This rearrangement joins TRBV2 to TRBJ1-1, with D hard to call. This CDR3 spans 15 amino acids. CDR1 is SNHLY, CDR2 FYNNEI, per germline. V gave up 5 bases and J gave up 3 bases, with 16 bases separating them. CDR3 nucleotides: TGTGCCAGCAGTCTCCTAAGCGCCTCTCACACTGAAGCTTTCTTT. Translation: CASSLLSASHTEAFF.

This clone has only one observation. The chain combines TRBV5-1 with TRBJ2-6; D perhaps matches TRBD2 (6 bases). CDR3 length: 18 residues. With 0 bases removed from V and 0 bases from J, the gap between germline ends came to 13 bases. From germline, CDR1 is SGHRS and CDR2 YFSETQ. The CDR3 region has the DNA TGCGCCAGCAGCTTGGCCGGGACTTCAGGCTCTGGGGCCAACGTCCTGACTTTC. Translation: CASSLAGTSGSGANVLTF.

V gene TRBV2 combines with J gene TRBJ2-7; D is unresolved. This CDR3 contains 13 residues. Trimming cost V 8 bases and J 4 bases, with 15 bases left between them. Germline V gene data show CDR1 as SNHLY and CDR2 as FYNNEI. CDR3 protein: CASVTLTGYEQYF. The CDR3 nucleotides read TGTGCCAGCGTGACCTTGACTGGGTACGAGCAGTACTTC.

The sample holds a few counts of this clone. V usage is TRBV27 and J usage is TRBJ2-1; 13 positions match TRBD2. V shed 6 bases, J shed 5 bases, and the junction held 4 bases outside the gene matches. Germline CDR1 MNHEY, CDR2 SMNVEV (reference sequence). The CDR3 is 15 residues long. As DNA, the CDR3 is TGTGCCAGCAGACGACTAGCGGGAGGACACAATGAGCAGTTCTTC. It yields the protein CASRRLAGGHNEQFF.

V usage is TRBV18 and J usage is TRBJ2-5; 8 nucleotides match TRBD1. This CDR3 region has 13 residues. V trimming: 5 bases; J trimming: 5 bases; junction bases outside the gene matches: 4. The germline gives CDR1 KGHSH, CDR2 LQKENI. The CDR3 DNA reads as TGTGCCAGCTCATGGACAGGGTCGGAGACCCAGTACTTC. Amino acids: CASSWTGSETQYF.

This sequence joins TRBV5-6 and TRBJ1-2; D is uncertain. This CDR3 has 15 residues. Trimming stripped 2 bases from V and 4 bases from J, with 15 bases between. CDR1 SGHDT and CDR2 YYEEEE come from the germline V gene. In DNA form, the CDR3 reads TGTGCCAGCAGCTTTGTGTCGGGGAGAGGCTATGGCTACACCTTC. It translates to CASSFVSGRGYGYTF. Based on the CDR3 plus reference TRBV5-6 and TRBJ1-2, the full variable domain is DAGVTQSPTHLIKTRGQQVTLRCSPKSGHDTVSWYQQALGQGPQFIFQYYEEEERQRGNFPDRFSGHQFPNYSSELNVNALLLGDSALYLCASSFVSGRGYGYTFGSGTRLTVV.

This clone has more than one count but fewer than ten. This chain uses TRBV30 with TRBJ1-1, with a weak D call TRBD1 (5 bases). The CDR3 spans 12 residues. Germline V CDR1 and CDR2: GTSNPN, SVGIG (reference sequence). The CDR3 region is CALGPQNTEAFF. DNA for the CDR3: TGTGCTTTGGGACCGCAAAACACTGAAGCTTTCTTT.

The chain joins TRBV6-5 to TRBJ2-2, with D perhaps TRBD1 (5 bases). This CDR3 is built from 14 residues. V was trimmed by 6 bases and J by 12 bases, leaving 20 bases between them. Germline V gene sequence: CDR1 MNHEY, CDR2 SVGAGI. CDR3 residues: CASSPGFPPQKLFF. The CDR3 coding sequence is TGTGCCAGCAGCCCAGGGTTCCCACCGCAAAAGCTGTTTTTT.

The gene calls are TRBV5-6 and TRBJ2-5, with D perhaps TRBD2 (6 bases). The last part of the DNA fits TRBJ2-7 better; the J call may be wrong. CDR1 is SGHDT and CDR2 is YYEEEE in the germline V gene. This CDR3 has 15 residues. CDR3 DNA: TGTGCCAGCAGCTTCGGCCGTGGGGGGTTGAACGAGCAGTACTTC. Protein: CASSFGRGGLNEQYF.

This clone was recorded at least ten times. This rearrangement joins TRBV5-1 to TRBJ1-1; D uncertain. V shed 1 base and J shed 11 bases, with 15 bases lying between them. The germline V gene encodes CDR1 SGHRS and CDR2 YFSETQ. The CDR3 consists of 13 residues. The CDR3 region has the DNA TGCGCCAGCAGCTTGAGGTACGAAAGGGCGGCTTTCTTT. Amino acids: CASSLRYERAAFF.

The chain carries TRBV6-1 and TRBJ1-2, with 7 bases identical to TRBD1. The CDR3 runs 13 residues. The V and J ends lost 9 bases and 5 bases, in that order; junction bases with no gene match: 9. Per germline, CDR1 MNHNS and CDR2 SASEGT. The CDR3 sequence is CASRDSLVYGYTF. CDR3 DNA sequence: TGTGCCAGTAGGGACAGCCTCGTTTATGGCTACACCTTC.

The count of this clone is one. The rearrangement links TRBV9 to TRBJ2-3; D may be TRBD1 (5 bases). In germline, CDR1 is SGDLS, CDR2 YYNGEE. The ends were cut back, 1 base at V and 4 bases at J, with 10 bases in the middle. There are 14 residues in the CDR3. The CDR3 region is CASSVRGWPDTQYF. Here the CDR3 DNA reads TGTGCCAGCAGCGTAAGGGGTTGGCCAGATACGCAGTATTTT. The whole variable domain, filled in from reference TRBV9 and TRBJ2-3, reads DSGVTQTPKHLITATGQRVTLRCSPRSGDLSVYWYQQSLDQGLQFLIQYYNGEERAKGNILERFSAQQFPDLHSELNLSSLELGDSALYFCASSVRGWPDTQYFGPGTRLTVL.

CDR3 amino acids: CASSIQYDDEKLFF. Here the CDR3 DNA reads TGCGCCAGCAGCATACAGTACGATGATGAAAAACTGTTTTTT. The V call is TRBV5-1, the J call TRBJ1-4; D not resolved. The ends were cut back, 4 bases at V and 6 bases at J, with 13 bases in the middle. The germline V gene encodes CDR1 SGHRS and CDR2 YFSETQ. The CDR3 extends over 14 amino acids.

V gene TRBV6-5 combines with J gene TRBJ1-3; TRBD1 matches at 9 bases. The CDR3 length is 16 residues. CDR1 and CDR2 (germline): MNHEY, SVGAGI. The V gene end was trimmed by 0 bases and the J gene end by 12 bases; junction bases not matched to a gene: 12. CDR3 in DNA: TGTGCCAGCAGTTACTCGAAGGGACAGGGAGAGGGCCTCATATATTTT. It translates to CASSYSKGQGEGLIYF.

V is TRBV14 and J is TRBJ2-7, with 10 bases fitting TRBD1. Germline lookup yields CDR1 SGHDN and CDR2 FVKESK. The CDR3 has 14 amino acids. V lost 8 bases and J lost 2; bases outside the gene matches: 6. CDR3 protein: CASPGTGEPYEQYF. CDR3 bases: TGTGCCAGCCCCGGGACAGGGGAACCCTACGAGCAGTACTTC.

The CDR3 sequence: CASSLWGANTGELFF. CDR3 sequence (DNA): TGTGCCAGCAGCTTATGGGGAGCGAACACCGGGGAGCTGTTTTTT. The chain recombines TRBV7-9 with TRBJ2-2; a possible D gene is TRBD2 (5 bases). Germline V gene sequence: CDR1 SEHNR, CDR2 FQNEAQ (reference sequence). This CDR3 contains 15 residues. V lost 2 bases and J 0 bases, leaving 7 bases between the germline ends. The complete variable domain, with remaining parts taken from reference TRBV7-9 and TRBJ2-2, reads DTGVSQNPRHKITKRGQNVTFRCDPISEHNRLYWYRQTLGQGPEFLTYFQNEAQLEKSRLLSDRFSAERPKGSFSTLEIQRTEQGDSAMYLCASSLWGANTGELFFGEGSRLTVL.

This clone has just a few counts. This chain joins TRBV5-6 and TRBJ1-2, with D perhaps TRBD1 (5 bases). The CDR3 extends over 15 amino acids. Germline V lookup: CDR1 SGHDT, CDR2 YYEEEE. Trimming stripped 3 bases from V and 4 bases from J, with 16 bases between. The DNA of the CDR3 is TGTGCCAGCAGCTGGGGGAGGCCGACCCGCTATGGCTACACCTTC. Encoded protein: CASSWGRPTRYGYTF.

The genes are TRBV5-1 and TRBJ2-7, with TRBD1 identical over 8 bases. Germline CDR1 and CDR2: SGHRS and YFSETQ. Trimming cost V 4 bases and J 2 bases; bases outside gene matches: 5. The CDR3 contains 14 residues. CDR3 coding DNA: TGCGCCAGCAGCAACGACAGGGGCGCCTACGAGCAGTACTTC. Protein sequence: CASSNDRGAYEQYF.

The chain is built from TRBV5-1 and TRBJ2-1; the D gene is possibly TRBD2 (5 bases). Between the trimmed V and J ends, which lost 4 bases and 4 bases, there was a span of 12 bases. The CDR3 sequence is 14 residues long. Germline V CDR1 and CDR2: SGHRS, YFSETQ. CDR3 in DNA: TGCGCCAGCAGCATGAGGGATTCATACAATGAGCAGTTCTTC. Translating it yields CASSMRDSYNEQFF. Full variable domain (missing parts from reference TRBV5-1 and TRBJ2-1): KAGVTQTPRYLIKTRGQQVTLSCSPISGHRSVSWYQQTPGQGLQFLFEYFSETQRNKGNFPGRFSGRQFSNSRSEMNVSTLELGDSALYLCASSMRDSYNEQFFGPGTRLTVL.

The chain is built from TRBV19 and TRBJ1-5, with D unresolved. The V end lost 0 bases, the J end lost 4 bases, and 13 bases lay between the germline ends. This CDR3 contains 16 residues. CDR1 and CDR2 from the germline V gene are LNHDA and SQIVND (reference sequence). The CDR3 DNA follows: TGTGCCAGTAGTATAGATTTATTAGTCGAGAATCAGCCCCAGCATTTT. This codes for CASSIDLLVENQPQHF.

This chain links TRBV18 with TRBJ2-7; D not resolved. CDR3 length: 13 amino acids. In germline, CDR1 is KGHSH, CDR2 LQKENI. Trimming took 3 bases from V and 2 from J, leaving 8 bases between them. The CDR3 nucleotides read TGTGCCAGCTCACCCCTCTACGCCTACGAGCAGTACTTC. This encodes CASSPLYAYEQYF.